These 31 T cell receptor beta chains originate from one sample sequenced in a study of molecular identifiers for immune sequencing clone quantification. MiXCR, run by TCRdb on the PCR reads, gives a single entry per CDR3 protein. The sample lists hundreds of thousands of distinct CDR3 sequences, 25% occurring once. Material for sequencing was naive CD8+ T cells from blood, with Jurkat cell RNA spiked in. Documented subset: FACS-sorted CD8+CD4-CCR7+CD45RA+ naive T cells. Every receptor here comes from a human donor in good health. Some libraries in this study had Jurkat cell RNA spiked in.

Ten or more counts support this clonotype. The chain recombines TRBV12-3 or TRBV12-4 with TRBJ2-2; D uncertain. Trimming pared 5 bases from V and 6 bases from J, leaving 13 bases between. The CDR3 is 14 residues long. The CDR3 DNA reads as TGTGCCAGCAGTGACACGGATTGGGCCGGGGAGCTGTTTTTT. Translation: CASSDTDWAGELFF.

Remarks on this clonotype: Compared with germline, one end of the junction differs, possibly owing to a read error. The rearrangement joins TRBV4-3 to TRBJ1-5, with no clear D. Germline loops: CDR1 LGHNA, CDR2 YSLEER. This CDR3 comprises 16 residues. The CDR3 DNA is TGCGCCAGCAGCCAAGCGTTAGACTGGTTCAATCAGCTCCAGCATTTT. This gives the protein CASSQALDWFNQLQHF.

The chain couples TRBV6-1 to TRBJ2-6; D possibly corresponds to TRBD2 (6 bases). From germline, CDR1 is MNHNS and CDR2 SASEGT. Trimming left V 7 bases short and J 1 base short, with 20 bases between. This CDR3 has 18 amino acids. CDR3 nucleotide sequence: TGTGCCAGCATCCCAGGGAGGTCTGGGGATTCTGGGGCCAACGTCCTGACTTTC. Translation gives CASIPGRSGDSGANVLTF.

In its sample, this clonotype was seen a few times. This rearrangement joins TRBV19 to TRBJ2-1; 9 nucleotides align to TRBD2. The length of the CDR3 is 14 residues. Unmatched junction bases numbered 5, after V lost 7 bases and J lost 4 bases. The germline V gene has CDR1 LNHDA and CDR2 SQIVND (reference sequence). Here the CDR3 DNA reads TGTGCCAGTAACAGCGGGGGGCCTTACAATGAGCAGTTCTTC. The encoded protein is CASNSGGPYNEQFF.

The chain links TRBV19 to TRBJ1-5, with a tentative D call TRBD1 (6 bases). Deletions cut 5 bases from V and 11 bases from J, with 13 bases between. The CDR3 runs 12 residues. The germline CDR1 and CDR2 sequences are LNHDA and SQIVND (reference sequence). CDR3 DNA: TGTGCCAGTAGTTTCTCAGGGGTAACCCAGCATTTT. Encoded protein: CASSFSGVTQHF. The variable domain in full, completed from reference TRBV19 and TRBJ1-5, reads DGGITQSPKYLFRKEGQNVTLSCEQNLNHDAMYWYRQDPGQGLRLIYYSQIVNDFQKGDIAEGYSVSREKKESFPLTVTSAQKNPTAFYLCASSFSGVTQHFGDGTRLSIL.

This chain joins TRBV3-1 and TRBJ2-3, with D perhaps TRBD2 (6 bases). The CDR3 consists of 18 residues. Germline V gives CDR1 LGHDT, CDR2 YNNKEL (reference sequence). V was cut by 4 bases and J by 5 bases, with 25 bases left in between. The DNA of the CDR3 is TGTGCCAGCAGCCCCGGGGCTCTAGCGTTCAGGGCGGAAGATACGCAGTATTTT. Translating gives CASSPGALAFRAEDTQYF.

This clonotype was observed a few times. This sequence joins TRBV27 and TRBJ2-3; 12 nucleotides agree with TRBD2. Germline lookup yields CDR1 MNHEY and CDR2 SMNVEV (reference sequence). V lost 2 bases and J lost 3; bases outside the gene matches: 3. The CDR3 sequence is 16 residues long. The CDR3 sequence is CASSLLTSGGTDTQYF. In DNA form, the CDR3 reads TGTGCCAGCAGTTTACTGACTAGCGGGGGAACAGATACGCAGTATTTT.

This clonotype was seen many times. V gene TRBV12-3 or TRBV12-4 combines with J gene TRBJ2-3; 8 nucleotides match TRBD1. With V trimmed by 3 bases and J by 0 bases, 5 bases remained unmatched. The CDR3 runs to 16 residues. CDR3: CASSFSRTGSTDTQYF. CDR3 bases: TGTGCCAGCAGTTTCTCGCGGACAGGGAGCACAGATACGCAGTATTTT.

V and J are TRBV28 and TRBJ2-7; tentative D call: TRBD1 (8 bases). The CDR3 extends over 18 amino acids. V lost 3 bases, J lost 5 bases, and 26 bases lay in between. CDR1 and CDR2 (germline): MDHEN, SYDVKM. CDR3 in DNA: TGTGCCAGCAGTTTCAGGGGGCGGGTAGCGGGTGCGTCCCACGAGCAGTACTTC. It yields the protein CASSFRGRVAGASHEQYF.

This clonotype was observed a few times. The chain links TRBV5-1 to TRBJ2-7, with TRBD1 matching 9 bases. The CDR3 length is 15 residues. Germline V lookup: CDR1 SGHRS, CDR2 YFSETQ. Trimming took 2 bases from V and 0 from J; bases not matched to a gene: 3. This CDR3 is CASSFLGQGSYEQYF. The CDR3 DNA reads as TGCGCCAGCAGCTTCCTGGGACAGGGCTCCTACGAGCAGTACTTC.

This clonotype was observed a handful of times. This chain connects TRBV7-6 to TRBJ2-1; D is perhaps TRBD2 (5 bases). Germline CDR1 is SGHVS and CDR2 is FNYEAQ. Between the trimmed V and J ends, which lost 2 bases and 10 bases, there was a span of 12 bases. This CDR3 is built from 13 residues. CDR3 sequence reads: CASSLTRSMEQFF. The CDR3 coding sequence is TGTGCCAGCAGCTTAACTAGGAGCATGGAGCAGTTCTTC.

The chain couples TRBV28 to TRBJ2-7; D is possibly TRBD1 (6 bases). Germline values: CDR1 MDHEN, CDR2 SYDVKM. The CDR3 covers 14 residues. The V gene lost 1 base and the J gene lost 6 bases, with 13 bases spanning the gap. This CDR3 reads CASSLFGRGREQYF. CDR3 coding DNA: TGTGCCAGCAGTTTATTCGGCAGGGGACGCGAGCAGTACTTC.

The chain joins TRBV4-1 to TRBJ2-7; possible D gene TRBD2, 6 bases. V shed 4 bases and J shed 3 bases, with 16 bases lying between them. The V gene's germline CDR1 is MGHRA and CDR2 YSYEKL. The CDR3 extends over 15 amino acids. The CDR3 protein is CASSPSGTAVYEQYF. The DNA for the CDR3 is TGCGCCAGCAGCCCTTCGGGGACTGCCGTCTACGAGCAGTACTTC.

In this sample, this clonotype turned up many times. The chain joins TRBV4-3 to TRBJ2-2; D is ambiguous. The germline V gene has CDR1 LGHNA and CDR2 YSLEER. The CDR3 has 18 amino acids. The V end lost 0 bases, the J end lost 4 bases, and 18 bases lay between the germline ends. The CDR3 coding sequence is TGCGCCAGCAGCCAAGATTCCGGCCTCTCGTTCGGCACCGGGGAGCTGTTTTTT. Protein: CASSQDSGLSFGTGELFF.

In its sample, this clonotype was seen many times. The chain joins TRBV6-5 to TRBJ2-7; 7 bases are a match to TRBD1. V lost 1 base to trimming and J lost 3 bases; unmatched junction nucleotides: 3. The CDR3 extends over 14 amino acids. CDR1 is MNHEY and CDR2 is SVGAGI in the germline V gene. The CDR3 region has the DNA TGTGCCAGCAGTTACTTTCCAGGGGGCTACGAGCAGTACTTC. It encodes CASSYFPGGYEQYF.

This clonotype came up a few times. V gene TRBV11-2 combines with J gene TRBJ1-4; D not resolved. V was pared by 0 bases and J by 4 bases, with 9 bases between. CDR1 and CDR2 from the germline V gene are SGHAT and FQNNGV. The CDR3 spans 15 residues. CDR3 loop: CASSLEAVDNEKLFF. The CDR3 coding sequence is TGTGCCAGCAGCTTAGAGGCTGTAGATAATGAAAAACTGTTTTTT.

To note about this clonotype: One end of the junction fails to match germline, which may point to a read error. The rearrangement uses TRBV27 and TRBJ2-1; TRBD2 aligns across 7 bases. The CDR3 is 15 residues long. CDR1 and CDR2 from the germline V gene are MNHEY and SMNVEV (reference sequence). CDR3 coding DNA: TGTGCCAGCAGTTTAGGTCCTAGCGGATACAATGGGCAGTTCTTC. Translation: CASSLGPSGYNGQFF.

This clonotype was counted at least ten times. The genes are TRBV20-1 and TRBJ2-4; D gene uncertain. V gave up 0 bases and J gave up 0 bases, with 12 bases separating them. The CDR3 has 16 residues. Looked up from germline, CDR1 is DFQATT and CDR2 is SNEGSKA (reference sequence). The chain's CDR3 is CSARDVEELAKNIQYF. CDR3 bases: TGCAGTGCTAGAGATGTGGAAGAGCTAGCCAAAAACATTCAGTACTTC.

This clonotype was seen more than once but under ten times. The J gene is TRBJ2-2, the V gene TRBV19; 7 bases agree with TRBD1. The trim removed 2 bases at V and 2 bases at J, leaving 8 bases unmatched. The CDR3 spans 17 residues. Per the germline V gene, CDR1 is LNHDA and CDR2 is SQIVND (reference sequence). The CDR3 loop reads CASSIMWTGVNTGELFF. DNA of the CDR3: TGTGCCAGTAGTATAATGTGGACAGGAGTAAACACCGGGGAGCTGTTTTTT.

This clonotype occurred a few times. This chain joins TRBV7-2 and TRBJ2-7, with D perhaps TRBD1 (6 bases). The germline V gene has CDR1 SGHTA and CDR2 FQGNSA. There are 16 residues in the CDR3. The V and J ends lost 5 bases and 1 base respectively, with 18 bases between them. The DNA of the CDR3 is TGTGCCAGCAGCCAACGACAGGCCTTCGCGTCCTACGAGCAGTACTTC. This gives the protein CASSQRQAFASYEQYF. Looking up the rest from reference TRBV7-2 and TRBJ2-7 gives the full variable domain: GAGVSQSPSNKVTEKGKDVELRCDPISGHTALYWYRQSLGQGLEFLIYFQGNSAPDKSGLPSDRFSAERTGGSVSTLTIQRTQQEDSAVYLCASSQRQAFASYEQYFGPGTRLTVT.

The rearrangement joins TRBV27 to TRBJ2-7; D is perhaps TRBD1 (6 bases). Germline assignment: CDR1 MNHEY and CDR2 SMNVEV (reference sequence). The V end was cut by 5 bases, the J end by 6 bases, with 17 bases between. The CDR3 is made up of 14 amino acids. CDR3 in amino acids: CASSTEVQGLEQYF. The CDR3 DNA follows: TGTGCCAGCAGTACGGAGGTCCAGGGGCTCGAGCAGTACTTC.

The chain recombines TRBV6-2 or TRBV6-3 with TRBJ2-5; no definite D call. Trimming pared 2 bases from V and 5 bases from J, leaving 9 bases between. CDR1 and CDR2 from the germline V gene are MNHEY and SVGEGT. This CDR3 is 13 amino acids long. The CDR3 region has the DNA TGTGCCAGCAGTTACGACCTTACGGAGACCCAGTACTTC. This sequence encodes CASSYDLTETQYF.

This sequence joins TRBV7-6 and TRBJ2-7; 13 bases line up with TRBD2. Germline CDR1 and CDR2: SGHVS and FNYEAQ. V lost 1 base and J lost 6; bases outside the gene matches: 3. CDR3 size: 15 residues. The CDR3 sequence: CASSLGGLAGFEQYF. Written as DNA, the CDR3 is TGTGCCAGCAGCTTAGGGGGACTAGCGGGATTCGAGCAGTACTTC.

This clonotype was seen at least ten times. The chain combines TRBV5-6 with TRBJ2-7; D remains ambiguous. Germline lookup yields CDR1 SGHDT and CDR2 YYEEEE. The CDR3 sequence is 13 residues long. Trimming left V 2 bases short and J 1 base short, with 7 bases between. The CDR3 region has the DNA TGTGCCAGCAGCTTTGGAGTATCCTACGAGCAGTACTTC. Protein product: CASSFGVSYEQYF. Full variable domain (remainder filled in from reference TRBV5-6 and TRBJ2-7): DAGVTQSPTHLIKTRGQQVTLRCSPKSGHDTVSWYQQALGQGPQFIFQYYEEEERQRGNFPDRFSGHQFPNYSSELNVNALLLGDSALYLCASSFGVSYEQYFGPGTRLTVT.

V is TRBV4-1 and J is TRBJ2-7; possible D gene TRBD1, 5 bases. CDR1 MGHRA and CDR2 YSYEKL come from the germline V gene. The CDR3 runs 17 residues. V lost 3 bases to trimming and J lost 1 base, with 19 bases between them. The CDR3 is CASSHLSSGAGSYEQYF. The CDR3 bases are TGCGCCAGCAGCCACCTTTCCTCTGGGGCAGGGTCCTACGAGCAGTACTTC.

The rearrangement uses TRBV19 and TRBJ1-1, with D possibly matching TRBD1 (5 bases). V was shortened by 3 bases and J by 1 base, with 9 bases between the two germline ends. There are 14 residues in the CDR3. Per germline, CDR1 LNHDA and CDR2 SQIVND (reference sequence). CDR3 DNA: TGTGCCAGTAGTATTGGTGGGACGAACACTGAAGCTTTCTTT. The encoded protein is CASSIGGTNTEAFF.

The sample holds one count of this clonotype. A much bigger clone sits one base away, suggesting this may be a read error. The chain employs TRBV3-1 and TRBJ1-1, with 8 bases identical to TRBD1. The germline V gene has CDR1 LGHDT and CDR2 YNNKEL (reference sequence). CDR3 size: 13 residues. Unmatched junction bases numbered 6, after V lost 11 bases and J lost 1 base. CDR3 coding DNA: TGTGCCGGCATGCAGGGGGCGAACACTGAAGCTTTCTTT. Protein product: CAGMQGANTEAFF.

This clonotype appeared a few times. The chain couples TRBV5-6 to TRBJ2-3, with TRBD2 matching 7 bases. The J segment lost 3 bases and the V segment lost 0 bases, leaving 7 bases of the junction unmatched. CDR3 length: 16 amino acids. The V gene's germline CDR1 is SGHDT and CDR2 YYEEEE. CDR3 in DNA: TGTGCCAGCAGCTTGGTGTCTAGCGGATTTACAGATACGCAGTATTTT. Its protein product is CASSLVSSGFTDTQYF.

This chain connects TRBV5-1 to TRBJ2-2; D is undetermined. CDR3 size: 15 residues. V was cut by 2 bases and J by 0 bases, with 8 bases left in between. Per germline, CDR1 SGHRS and CDR2 YFSETQ. CDR3 amino acids: CASSFRQANTGELFF. The CDR3 coding sequence is TGCGCCAGCAGCTTCCGGCAGGCGAACACCGGGGAGCTGTTTTTT.

This clonotype appeared many times. The rearrangement links TRBV7-2 to TRBJ2-1; unclear D gene. Trimming left V 2 bases short and J 8 bases short, with 7 bases between. The CDR3 loop spans 12 amino acids. The germline gives CDR1 SGHTA, CDR2 FQGNSA. This CDR3 is CASSLISYEQFF. In nucleotides, the CDR3 is TGTGCCAGCAGCTTAATCAGCTATGAGCAGTTCTTC.

Ten or more counts support this clonotype. The chain joins TRBV12-3 or TRBV12-4 to TRBJ1-1, with 7 bases matching TRBD1. CDR3 length: 15 residues. Germline trimming cut 6 bases from V and 5 bases from J; bases unmatched to any gene: 12. CDR3: CASSLTGPSGTEAFF. For the CDR3, the DNA is TGTGCCAGCAGCTTGACAGGGCCCTCGGGTACTGAAGCTTTCTTT.